These 7 T cell receptor beta chains share one sample of origin, sequenced in a study of shared clonotypes between healthy human individuals. Naive CD8 cells lacked CD45RO, underwent positive selection for CCR7 and left out terminally differentiated effector memory CD45RA+ cells. Sequencing used immunoSEQ multiplex PCR; TCRdb keeps in-frame clones, though not all of them. The top ten clones hold roughly 1% of a sample with 2 million or so clones, around 96% of them seen once. Sequenced material: naive CD8+ T cells sorted from blood. These TCRs come from a man aged 18 to 29 in good health.

The chain employs TRBV25-1 and TRBJ2-2; 9 nucleotides match TRBD2. Germline V gene lookup returns CDR1 MGHDK and CDR2 SYGVNS. V dropped 5 bases and J dropped 1; count of bases not matched to a gene: 2. The CDR3 loop spans 15 amino acids. The CDR3, as DNA: TGTGCCAGCAGTCAGACTAGCGGGAACACCGGGGAGCTGTTTTTT. This sequence encodes CASSQTSGNTGELFF.

The CDR3 reads CASTLPPAQGAGYTF. The CDR3 DNA reads as TGTGCCAGCACTCTCCCCCCCGCACAAGGAGCTGGCTACACCTTC. The chain combines TRBV28 with TRBJ1-2; no reliable D call. Germline V lookup: CDR1 MDHEN, CDR2 SYDVKM. Trimming left V 7 bases short and J 7 bases short, with 22 bases between. This CDR3 comprises 15 residues.

The chain uses TRBV13 and TRBJ2-3; maybe TRBD2 (6 bases). The V end was cut by 5 bases, the J end by 9 bases, with 18 bases between. This CDR3 contains 14 residues. Germline-derived CDR1 and CDR2 are PRHDT and FYEKMQ (reference sequence). CDR3 sequence reads: CASSNSRVRGTQYF. CDR3 DNA: TGTGCCAGCAGCAACTCCCGGGTGCGGGGAACGCAGTATTTT. The variable domain in full, completed from reference TRBV13 and TRBJ2-3, reads AAGVIQSPRHLIKEKRETATLKCYPIPRHDTVYWYQQGPGQDPQFLISFYEKMQSDKGSIPDRFSAQQFSDYHSELNMSSLELGDSALYFCASSNSRVRGTQYFGPGTRLTVL.

The genes are TRBV10-3 and TRBJ2-1; D may correspond to TRBD1 or TRBD2 (5 bases each). Trimming pared 0 bases from V and 5 bases from J, leaving 17 bases between. The V gene's germline CDR1 is ENHRY and CDR2 SYGVKD. The CDR3 runs to 17 residues. The DNA of the CDR3 is TGTGCCATCAGTGAGTCGAGGGGCAGCAGCCCAGACAATGAGCAGTTCTTC. Its translation is CAISESRGSSPDNEQFF.

J is TRBJ2-7 and V is TRBV2, with D possibly TRBD1 on 6 matching bases. Germline V gene lookup returns CDR1 SNHLY and CDR2 FYNNEI. Trimming left V 6 bases short and J 1 base short, with 13 bases between. The CDR3 runs to 14 residues. The CDR3 nucleotides are TGTGCCAGCAGGGAGACAGGACCATCCTACGAGCAGTACTTC. Translation: CASRETGPSYEQYF.

The chain joins TRBV4-3 to TRBJ2-1; TRBD1 aligns across 10 bases. Germline CDR1 reads LGHNA; CDR2 reads YSLEER. CDR3 size: 14 residues. Unmatched junction bases numbered 8, after V lost 6 bases and J lost 9 bases. CDR3 amino acids: CASSSGTGDVEQFF. The DNA for the CDR3 is TGCGCCAGCAGTTCCGGGACAGGGGACGTTGAGCAGTTCTTC.

V is TRBV30 and J is TRBJ2-7; no firm D call. The CDR3 is 12 amino acids. Germline V lookup: CDR1 GTSNPN, CDR2 SVGIG (reference sequence). V was trimmed by 3 bases and J by 0 bases, leaving 6 bases between them. CDR3 protein: CAWSETSYEQYF. The CDR3 bases are TGTGCCTGGAGCGAAACCTCCTACGAGCAGTACTTC.